This T cell receptor beta chain was retrieved from a study of identical twins. General study results and limits: Twin-shared out-of-frame alpha sequences were enriched for low generation probability.

As concerns this clonotype: Its antigen is as yet unknown.

TCRdb redid the calling of the 5' RACE reads with MiXCR, one entry per CDR3 protein. The table has 450,000 or so distinct CDR3 sequences, approximately 15% seen once; the top ten hold 0.5% to 0.65%. The donors were all healthy and Caucasian. The CDR3 has 13 amino acids. Trimming shortened V by 1 base and J by 6 bases, and 13 bases separated the two germline ends. Germline CDR1 reads GTSNPN; CDR2 reads SVGIG (reference sequence). These data were also reused for a study on yellow fever vaccine responses in identical twins.

Sequencing used CD4+ T cells sorted from blood. The receptor's source is a woman between 18 and 30 years old in good health. V is TRBV30 and J is TRBJ2-7; a possible D gene is TRBD2 (7 bases). The CDR3 loop is CAWSALGGGEQYF. The CDR3 coding sequence is TGTGCCTGGAGTGCGCTGGGAGGGGGCGAGCAGTACTTC.